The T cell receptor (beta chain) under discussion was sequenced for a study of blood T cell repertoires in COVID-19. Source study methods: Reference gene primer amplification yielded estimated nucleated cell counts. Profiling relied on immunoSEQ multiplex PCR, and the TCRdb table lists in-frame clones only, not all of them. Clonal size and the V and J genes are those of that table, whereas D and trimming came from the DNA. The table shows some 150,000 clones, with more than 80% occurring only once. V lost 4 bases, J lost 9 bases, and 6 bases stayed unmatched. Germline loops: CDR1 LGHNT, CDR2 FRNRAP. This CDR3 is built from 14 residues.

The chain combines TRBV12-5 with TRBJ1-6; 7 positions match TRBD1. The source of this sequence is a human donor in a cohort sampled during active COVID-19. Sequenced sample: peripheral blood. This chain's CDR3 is CASGYRTGGSPLHF. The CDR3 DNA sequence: TGTGCTAGTGGTTACCGGACAGGTGGTTCACCCCTCCACTTT.